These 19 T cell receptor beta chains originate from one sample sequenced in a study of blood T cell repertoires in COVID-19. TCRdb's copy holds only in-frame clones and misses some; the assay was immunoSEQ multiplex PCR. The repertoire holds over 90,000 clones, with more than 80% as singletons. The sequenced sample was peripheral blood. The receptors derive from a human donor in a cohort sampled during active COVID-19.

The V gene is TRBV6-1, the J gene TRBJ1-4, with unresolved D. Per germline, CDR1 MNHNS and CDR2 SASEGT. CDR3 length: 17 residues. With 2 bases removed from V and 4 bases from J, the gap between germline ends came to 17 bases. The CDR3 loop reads CASSENGRPELNEKLFF. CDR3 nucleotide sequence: TGTGCCAGCAGTGAAAATGGGAGGCCGGAACTTAATGAAAAACTGTTTTTT.

The CDR3 nucleotides are TGTGCCAGCAGCTTAGTGACAGGGGGCAATCAGCCCCAGCATTTT. This encodes CASSLVTGGNQPQHF. The V gene is TRBV7-2, the J gene TRBJ1-5, with TRBD1 matching 8 bases. Trimming at V came to 1 base and at J to 2 bases, leaving 1 base not matched to a gene. Germline-derived CDR1 and CDR2 are SGHTA and FQGNSA. The CDR3 runs 15 residues.

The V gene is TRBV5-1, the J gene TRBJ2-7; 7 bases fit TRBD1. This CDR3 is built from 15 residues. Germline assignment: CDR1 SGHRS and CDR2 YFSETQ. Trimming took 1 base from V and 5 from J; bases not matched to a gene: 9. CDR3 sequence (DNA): TGCGCCAGCAGCTTGCCCATGGGACAGAAGCACGAGCAGTACTTC. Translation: CASSLPMGQKHEQYF. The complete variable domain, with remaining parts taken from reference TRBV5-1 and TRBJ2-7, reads KAGVTQTPRYLIKTRGQQVTLSCSPISGHRSVSWYQQTPGQGLQFLFEYFSETQRNKGNFPGRFSGRQFSNSRSEMNVSTLELGDSALYLCASSLPMGQKHEQYFGPGTRLTVT.

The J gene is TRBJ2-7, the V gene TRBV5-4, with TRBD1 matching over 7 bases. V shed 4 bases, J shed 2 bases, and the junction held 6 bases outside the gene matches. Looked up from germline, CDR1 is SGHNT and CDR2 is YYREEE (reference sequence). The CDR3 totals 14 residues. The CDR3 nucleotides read TGTGCCAGCAGCCAGGGGACAGATCCCTACGAGCAGTACTTC. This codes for CASSQGTDPYEQYF. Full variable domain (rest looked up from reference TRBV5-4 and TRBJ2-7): ETGVTQSPTHLIKTRGQQVTLRCSSQSGHNTVSWYQQALGQGPQFIFQYYREEENGRGNFPPRFSGLQFPNYSSELNVNALELDDSALYLCASSQGTDPYEQYFGPGTRLTVT.

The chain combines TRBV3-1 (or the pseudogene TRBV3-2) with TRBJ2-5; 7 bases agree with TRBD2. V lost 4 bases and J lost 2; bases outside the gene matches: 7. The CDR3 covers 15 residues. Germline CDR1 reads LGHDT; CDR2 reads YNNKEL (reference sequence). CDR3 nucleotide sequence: TGTGCCAGCAGCCTTGGTTGGGGGGGGCAAGAGACCCAGTACTTC. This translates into CASSLGWGGQETQYF.

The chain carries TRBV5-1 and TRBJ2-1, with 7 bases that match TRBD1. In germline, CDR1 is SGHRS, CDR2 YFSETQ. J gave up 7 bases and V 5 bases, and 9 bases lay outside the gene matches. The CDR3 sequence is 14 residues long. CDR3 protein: CASRTGTAWNEQFF. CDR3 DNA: TGCGCCAGCAGGACAGGGACGGCGTGGAATGAGCAGTTCTTC.

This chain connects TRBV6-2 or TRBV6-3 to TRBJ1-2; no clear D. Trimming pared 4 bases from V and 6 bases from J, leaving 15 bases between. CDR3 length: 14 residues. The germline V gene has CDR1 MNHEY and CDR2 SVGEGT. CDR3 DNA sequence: TGTGCCAGCAGTTCGTTCGTTAGGAGGGATGGCTACACCTTC. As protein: CASSSFVRRDGYTF.

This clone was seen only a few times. Written as DNA, the CDR3 is TGTGCCAGCAGCAACGATCTAAATCAGCCCCAGCATTTT. Protein product: CASSNDLNQPQHF. The V call is TRBV7-9, the J call TRBJ1-5; no clear D. CDR3 length: 13 amino acids. Germline V gene data show CDR1 as SEHNR and CDR2 as FQNEAQ (reference sequence). The ends were cut back, 5 bases at V and 4 bases at J, with 9 bases in the middle. Filled out from reference TRBV7-9 and TRBJ1-5, the complete variable domain reads DTGVSQNPRHKITKRGQNVTFRCDPISEHNRLYWYRQTLGQGPEFLTYFQNEAQLEKSRLLSDRFSAERPKGSFSTLEIQRTEQGDSAMYLCASSNDLNQPQHFGDGTRLSIL.

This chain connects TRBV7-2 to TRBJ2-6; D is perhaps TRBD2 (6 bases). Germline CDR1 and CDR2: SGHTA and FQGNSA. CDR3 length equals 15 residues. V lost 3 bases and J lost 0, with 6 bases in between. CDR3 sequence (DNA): TGTGCCAGCAGCTTCGGGAGCTCTGGGGCCAACGTCCTGACTTTC. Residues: CASSFGSSGANVLTF.

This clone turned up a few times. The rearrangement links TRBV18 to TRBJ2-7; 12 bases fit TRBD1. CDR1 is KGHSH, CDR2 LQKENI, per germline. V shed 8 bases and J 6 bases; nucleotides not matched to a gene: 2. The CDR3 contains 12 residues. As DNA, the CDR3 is TGTGCCAGCACGGGACAGGGGGCCGAGCAGTACTTC. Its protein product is CASTGQGAEQYF.

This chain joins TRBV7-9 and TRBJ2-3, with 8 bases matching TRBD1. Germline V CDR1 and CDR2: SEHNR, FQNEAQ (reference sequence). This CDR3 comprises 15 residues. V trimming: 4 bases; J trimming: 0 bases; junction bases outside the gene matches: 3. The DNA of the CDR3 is TGTGCCAGCAGCTCAAGACAGGGGAGCACAGATACGCAGTATTTT. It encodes CASSSRQGSTDTQYF.

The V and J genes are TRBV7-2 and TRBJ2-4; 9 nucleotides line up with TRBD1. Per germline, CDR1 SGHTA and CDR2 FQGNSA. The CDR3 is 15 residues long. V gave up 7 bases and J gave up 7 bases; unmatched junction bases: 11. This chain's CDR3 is CASNKPGQGRNIQYF. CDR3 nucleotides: TGTGCCAGCAACAAACCGGGACAGGGCAGGAACATTCAGTACTTC.

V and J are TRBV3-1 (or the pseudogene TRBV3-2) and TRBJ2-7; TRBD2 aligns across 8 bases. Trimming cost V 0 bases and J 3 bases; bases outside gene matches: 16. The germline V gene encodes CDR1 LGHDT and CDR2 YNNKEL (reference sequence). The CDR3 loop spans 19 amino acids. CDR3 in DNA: TGTGCCAGCAGCCAAGATCGTCGGCTAGCGGGCGCCGTGGGCTACGAGCAGTACTTC. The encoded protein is CASSQDRRLAGAVGYEQYF.

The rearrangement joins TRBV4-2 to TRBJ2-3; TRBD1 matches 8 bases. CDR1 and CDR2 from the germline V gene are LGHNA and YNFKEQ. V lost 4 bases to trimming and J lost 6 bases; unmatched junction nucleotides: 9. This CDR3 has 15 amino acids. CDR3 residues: CASSPTTGVMDTQYF. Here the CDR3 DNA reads TGTGCCAGCAGCCCGACGACAGGGGTCATGGATACGCAGTATTTT.

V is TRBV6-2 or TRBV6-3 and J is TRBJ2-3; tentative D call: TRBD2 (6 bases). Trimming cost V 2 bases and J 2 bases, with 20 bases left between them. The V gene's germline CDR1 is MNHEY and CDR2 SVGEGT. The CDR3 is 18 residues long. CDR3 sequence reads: CASSYAGRSTEHTDTQYF. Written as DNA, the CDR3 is TGTGCCAGCAGTTACGCGGGAAGGTCGACCGAGCACACAGATACGCAGTATTTT.

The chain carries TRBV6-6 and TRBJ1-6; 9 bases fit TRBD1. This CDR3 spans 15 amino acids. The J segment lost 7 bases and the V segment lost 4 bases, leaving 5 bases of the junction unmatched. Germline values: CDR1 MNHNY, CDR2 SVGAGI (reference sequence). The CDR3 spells CASSLTGGGNSPLHF. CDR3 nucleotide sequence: TGTGCCAGCAGTTTAACAGGGGGCGGCAATTCACCCCTCCACTTT.

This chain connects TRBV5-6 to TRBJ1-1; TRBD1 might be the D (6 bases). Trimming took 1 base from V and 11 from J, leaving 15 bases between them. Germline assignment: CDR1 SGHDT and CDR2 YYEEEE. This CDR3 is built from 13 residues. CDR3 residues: CASSLNQGHLAFF. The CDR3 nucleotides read TGTGCCAGCAGCTTGAATCAGGGGCATTTGGCTTTCTTT.

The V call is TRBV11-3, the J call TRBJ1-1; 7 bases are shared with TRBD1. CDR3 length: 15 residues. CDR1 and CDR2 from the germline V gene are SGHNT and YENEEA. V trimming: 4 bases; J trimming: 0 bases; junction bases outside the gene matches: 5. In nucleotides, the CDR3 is TGTGCCAGCAGCTCCTGGACAGGAATGAACACTGAAGCTTTCTTT. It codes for CASSSWTGMNTEAFF. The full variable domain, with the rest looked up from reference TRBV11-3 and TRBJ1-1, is EAGVVQSPRYKIIEKKQPVAFWCNPISGHNTLYWYLQNLGQGPELLIRYENEEAVDDSQLPKDRFSAERLKGVDSTLKIQPAELGDSAVYLCASSSWTGMNTEAFFGQGTRLTVV.

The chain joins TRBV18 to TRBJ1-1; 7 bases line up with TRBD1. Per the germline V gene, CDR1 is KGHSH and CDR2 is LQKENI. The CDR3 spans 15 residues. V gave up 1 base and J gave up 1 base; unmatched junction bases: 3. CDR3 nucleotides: TGTGCCAGCTCACCACAGGAGGGGGCGAACACTGAAGCTTTCTTT. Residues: CASSPQEGANTEAFF.